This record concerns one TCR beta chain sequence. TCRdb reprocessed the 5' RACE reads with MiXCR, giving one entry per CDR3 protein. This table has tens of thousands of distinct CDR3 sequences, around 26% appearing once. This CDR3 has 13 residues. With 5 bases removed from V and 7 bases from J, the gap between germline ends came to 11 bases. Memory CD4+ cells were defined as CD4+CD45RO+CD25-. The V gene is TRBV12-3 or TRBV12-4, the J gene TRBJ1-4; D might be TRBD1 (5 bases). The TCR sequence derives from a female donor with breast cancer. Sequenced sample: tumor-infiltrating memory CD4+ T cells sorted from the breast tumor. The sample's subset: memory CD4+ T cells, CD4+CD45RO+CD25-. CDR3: CASSRQKGEKLFF. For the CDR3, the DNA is TGTGCCAGCAGTCGACAGAAGGGTGAAAAACTGTTTTTT.